This entry is about one TCR beta chain. These data originate in a study of T cells after yellow fever vaccination. TCRdb analysed the 5' RACE reads with MiXCR anew, one entry per CDR3 protein. Of 120,000 or so distinct CDR3 sequences listed, roughly 15% are singletons. From germline, CDR1 is SGHRS and CDR2 YFSETQ. Trimming took off 7 bases at V and 0 bases at J, with 18 bases between the two ends. The CDR3 length is 16 residues. This chain connects TRBV5-1 to TRBJ2-3; possibly TRBD1 for D (6 bases). The sample in question was CD8+ T cells sorted from PBMCs, obtained 5 days after the yellow fever booster vaccination. The sequence was collected from a man between 18 and 29 years old who received the YFV17D yellow fever vaccine. The CDR3 region has the DNA TGCGCCAGCTGCTCGTACAGGGCAATGAGCACAGATACGCAGTATTTT. Translated, it gives CASCSYRAMSTDTQYF.